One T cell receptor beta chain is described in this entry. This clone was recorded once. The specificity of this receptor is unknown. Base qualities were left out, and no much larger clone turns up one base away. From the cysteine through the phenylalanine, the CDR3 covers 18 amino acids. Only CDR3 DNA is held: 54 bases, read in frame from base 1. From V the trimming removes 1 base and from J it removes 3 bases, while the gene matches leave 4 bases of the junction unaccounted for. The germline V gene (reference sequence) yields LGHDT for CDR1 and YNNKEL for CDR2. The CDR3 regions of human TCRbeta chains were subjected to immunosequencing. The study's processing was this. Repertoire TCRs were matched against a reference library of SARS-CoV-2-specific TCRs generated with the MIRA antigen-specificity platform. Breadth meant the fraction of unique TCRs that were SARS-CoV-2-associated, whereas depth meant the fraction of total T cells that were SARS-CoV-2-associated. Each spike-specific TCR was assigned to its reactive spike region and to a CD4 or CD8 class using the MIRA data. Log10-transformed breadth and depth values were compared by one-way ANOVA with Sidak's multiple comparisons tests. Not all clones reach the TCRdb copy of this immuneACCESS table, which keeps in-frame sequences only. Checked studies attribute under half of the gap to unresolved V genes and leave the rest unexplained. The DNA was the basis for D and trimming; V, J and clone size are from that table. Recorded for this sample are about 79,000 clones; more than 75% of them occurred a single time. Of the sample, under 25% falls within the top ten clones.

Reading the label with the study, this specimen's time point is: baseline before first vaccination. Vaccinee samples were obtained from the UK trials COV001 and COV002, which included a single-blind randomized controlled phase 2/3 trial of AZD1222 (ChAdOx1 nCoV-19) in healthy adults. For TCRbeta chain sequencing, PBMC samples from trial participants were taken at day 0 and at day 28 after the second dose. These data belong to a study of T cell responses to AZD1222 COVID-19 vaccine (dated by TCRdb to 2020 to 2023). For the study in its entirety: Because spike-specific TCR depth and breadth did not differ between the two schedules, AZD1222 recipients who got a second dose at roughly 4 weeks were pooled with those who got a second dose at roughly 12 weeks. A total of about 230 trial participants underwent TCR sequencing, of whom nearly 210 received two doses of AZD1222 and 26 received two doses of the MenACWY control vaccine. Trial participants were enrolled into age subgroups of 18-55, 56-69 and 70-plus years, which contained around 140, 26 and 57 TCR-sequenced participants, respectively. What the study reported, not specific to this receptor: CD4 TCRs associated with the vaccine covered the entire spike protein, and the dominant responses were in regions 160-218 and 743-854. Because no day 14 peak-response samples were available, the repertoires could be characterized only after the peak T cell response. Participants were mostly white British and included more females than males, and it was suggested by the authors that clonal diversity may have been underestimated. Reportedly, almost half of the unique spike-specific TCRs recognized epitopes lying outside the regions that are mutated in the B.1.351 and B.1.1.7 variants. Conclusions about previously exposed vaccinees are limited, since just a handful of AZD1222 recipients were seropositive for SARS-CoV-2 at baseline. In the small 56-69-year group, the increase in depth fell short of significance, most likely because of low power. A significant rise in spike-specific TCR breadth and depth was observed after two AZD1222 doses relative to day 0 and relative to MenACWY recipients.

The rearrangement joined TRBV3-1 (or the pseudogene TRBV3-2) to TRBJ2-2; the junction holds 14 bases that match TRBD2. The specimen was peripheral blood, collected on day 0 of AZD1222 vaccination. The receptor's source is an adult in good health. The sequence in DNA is TGTGCCAGCAGCCAAGGAGGACTAGCGGGGGGAGACACCGGGGAGCTGTTTTTT. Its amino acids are CASSQGGLAGGDTGELFF.